This T cell receptor beta chain is from a study of T cell responses to AZD1222 COVID-19 vaccine. Profiled with immunoSEQ multiplex PCR; TCRdb holds only in-frame clones, not every one. The profile shows 100,000 to 150,000 clones, roughly 85% of them singletons. V lost 1 base to trimming and J lost 2 bases; unmatched junction nucleotides: 10. The germline V gene encodes CDR1 SGHRS and CDR2 YFSETQ. This CDR3 has 17 residues. Study-wide points: Dominant at 160-218 and 743-854, vaccine-associated CD4 TCRs also spanned spike. The donor cohort was predominantly white British with a female majority, and clonal diversity may have been underestimated. Repertoire samples came only from after the peak T cell response.

As regards this clone: Its specificity is not known.

The study pooled second doses at about 4 or about 12 weeks. The sequence came from an adult who received the AZD1222 COVID-19 vaccine. The chain uses TRBV5-1 and TRBJ1-1; TRBD1 matches 8 bases. The sample was peripheral blood, taken 28 days after the second AZD1222 dose. The CDR3 DNA reads TGCGCCAGCAGCTTGTTAACCCAGGGGGCGTTTAACACTGAAGCTTTCTTT. Translation: CASSLLTQGAFNTEAFF.